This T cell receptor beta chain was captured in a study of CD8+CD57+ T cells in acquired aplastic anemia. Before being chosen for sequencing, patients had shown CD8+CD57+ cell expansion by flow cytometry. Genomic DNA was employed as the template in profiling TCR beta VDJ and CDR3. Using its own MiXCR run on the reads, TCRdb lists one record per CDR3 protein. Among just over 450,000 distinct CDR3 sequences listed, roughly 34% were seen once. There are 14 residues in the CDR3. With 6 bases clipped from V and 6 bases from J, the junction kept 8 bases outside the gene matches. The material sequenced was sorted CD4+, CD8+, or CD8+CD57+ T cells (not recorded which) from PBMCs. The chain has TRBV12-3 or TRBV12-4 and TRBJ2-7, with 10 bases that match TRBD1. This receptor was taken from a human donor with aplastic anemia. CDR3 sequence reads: CASRKPGQGSEQYF. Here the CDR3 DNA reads TGTGCCAGCAGAAAACCGGGACAGGGGAGCGAGCAGTACTTC.